The clone carrying this TCR beta chain was seen once. No antigen is known for it. This record belongs to a study of cytomegalovirus exposure and HLA in healthy donors. Each donor's status was that of a healthy bone marrow donor. Both 60 Vbeta primers and 13 Jbeta primers went into the PCR. The protocol was immunoSEQ multiplex PCR, while the TCRdb copy is restricted to in-frame clones and leaves out a portion. This table has about 170,000 clones, roughly 72% appearing once. Study findings and constraints: Rarity marked most TCR sequences, yet some public TCRs occurred in many donors. Analysis performed later found under 20,000 TCR beta sequences associated with HLA alleles at 0.05 false discovery rate.

Specimen: PBMCs. This clonotype was obtained from a middle-aged man in good health and CMV-seropositive.

This chain's CDR3 is CASSSQGNSPLHF. The CDR3 nucleotides are TGTGCCAGCAGCTCCCAGGGTAATTCACCCCTCCACTTT. The rearrangement joins TRBV7-3 to TRBJ1-6, with D maybe TRBD1 (5 bases). The CDR3 covers 13 residues. The germline gives CDR1 SGHTA, CDR2 FQGTGA. The germline V and J ends were trimmed by 4 bases and 6 bases, with 7 bases remaining between them.